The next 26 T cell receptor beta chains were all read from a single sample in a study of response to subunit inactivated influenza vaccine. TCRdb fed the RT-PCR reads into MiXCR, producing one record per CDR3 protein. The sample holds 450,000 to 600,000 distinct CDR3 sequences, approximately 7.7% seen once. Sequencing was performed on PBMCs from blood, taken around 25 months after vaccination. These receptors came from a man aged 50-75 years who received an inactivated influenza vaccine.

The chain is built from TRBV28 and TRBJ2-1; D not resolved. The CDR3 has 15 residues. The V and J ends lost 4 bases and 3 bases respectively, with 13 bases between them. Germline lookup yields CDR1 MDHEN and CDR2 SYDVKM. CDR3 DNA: TGTGCCAGCAGTTCCCGCACCCAGAACTACAATGAGCAGTTCTTC. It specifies CASSSRTQNYNEQFF.

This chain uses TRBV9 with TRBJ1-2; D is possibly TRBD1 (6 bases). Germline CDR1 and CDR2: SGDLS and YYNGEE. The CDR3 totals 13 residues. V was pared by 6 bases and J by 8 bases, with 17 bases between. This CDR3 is CASTDSSARGYTF. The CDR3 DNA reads TGTGCCAGCACGGACAGCTCCGCTAGGGGCTACACCTTC.

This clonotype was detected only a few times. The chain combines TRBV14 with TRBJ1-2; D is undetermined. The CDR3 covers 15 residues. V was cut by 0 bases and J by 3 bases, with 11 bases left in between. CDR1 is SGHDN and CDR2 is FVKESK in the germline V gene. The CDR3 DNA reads TGTGCCAGCAGCCAAGATGGGGTCGGGTACTATGGCTACACCTTC. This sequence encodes CASSQDGVGYYGYTF. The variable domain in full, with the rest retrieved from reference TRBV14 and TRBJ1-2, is EAGVTQFPSHSVIEKGQTVTLRCDPISGHDNLYWYRRVMGKEIKFLLHFVKESKQDESGMPNNRFLAERTGGTYSTLKVQPAELEDSGVYFCASSQDGVGYYGYTFGSGTRLTVV.

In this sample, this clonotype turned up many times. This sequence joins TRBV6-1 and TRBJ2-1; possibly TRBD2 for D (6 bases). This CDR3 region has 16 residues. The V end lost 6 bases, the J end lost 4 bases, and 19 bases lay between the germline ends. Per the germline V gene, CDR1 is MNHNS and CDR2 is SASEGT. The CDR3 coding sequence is TGTGCCAGCAGCAAGCTAACGGGACTTATATACAATGAGCAGTTCTTC. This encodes CASSKLTGLIYNEQFF.

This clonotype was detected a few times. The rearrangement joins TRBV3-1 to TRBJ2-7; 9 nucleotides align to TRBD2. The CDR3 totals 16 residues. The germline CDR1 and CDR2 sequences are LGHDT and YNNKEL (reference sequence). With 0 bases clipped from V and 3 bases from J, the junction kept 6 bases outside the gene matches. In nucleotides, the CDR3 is TGTGCCAGCAGCCAAGACCTAGCGGGGAGCTACTACGAGCAGTACTTC. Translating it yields CASSQDLAGSYYEQYF.

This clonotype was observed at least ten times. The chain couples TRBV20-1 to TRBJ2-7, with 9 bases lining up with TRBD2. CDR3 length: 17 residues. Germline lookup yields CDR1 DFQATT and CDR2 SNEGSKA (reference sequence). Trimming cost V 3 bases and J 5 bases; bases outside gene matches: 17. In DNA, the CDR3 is TGCAGTGCTAGTGGGCTAGCGGGGAGGGTTAGAATCCACGAGCAGTACTTC. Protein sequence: CSASGLAGRVRIHEQYF.

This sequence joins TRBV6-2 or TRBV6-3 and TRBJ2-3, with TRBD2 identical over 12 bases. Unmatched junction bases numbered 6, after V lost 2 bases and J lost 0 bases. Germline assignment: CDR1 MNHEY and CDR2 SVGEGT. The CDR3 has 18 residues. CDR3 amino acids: CASSYGLAGSLSTDTQYF. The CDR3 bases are TGTGCCAGCAGTTACGGACTAGCGGGGTCCCTGAGCACAGATACGCAGTATTTT.

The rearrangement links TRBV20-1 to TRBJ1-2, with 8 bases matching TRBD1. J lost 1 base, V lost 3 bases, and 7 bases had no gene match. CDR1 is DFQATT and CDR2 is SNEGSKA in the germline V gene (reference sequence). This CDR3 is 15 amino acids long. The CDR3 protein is CSARPPGGLNYGYTF. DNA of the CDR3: TGCAGTGCTAGGCCCCCAGGGGGCCTTAACTATGGCTACACCTTC.

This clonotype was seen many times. CDR3 DNA: TGCGCCAGCAGCTTGGAAGCTAGCGGGGGCACAGATACGCAGTATTTT. Translating it yields CASSLEASGGTDTQYF. The J gene is TRBJ2-3, the V gene TRBV5-1; 9 bases map to TRBD2. Germline V gives CDR1 SGHRS, CDR2 YFSETQ. V lost 0 bases and J lost 1; bases outside the gene matches: 3. There are 16 residues in the CDR3.

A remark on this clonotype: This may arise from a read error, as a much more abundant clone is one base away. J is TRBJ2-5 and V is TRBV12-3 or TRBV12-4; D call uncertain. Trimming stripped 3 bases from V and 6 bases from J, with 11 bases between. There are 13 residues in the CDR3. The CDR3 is CASSFNFPQTQYF. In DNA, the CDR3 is TGTGCCAGCAGTTTTAACTTCCCCCAGACCCAGTACTTC.

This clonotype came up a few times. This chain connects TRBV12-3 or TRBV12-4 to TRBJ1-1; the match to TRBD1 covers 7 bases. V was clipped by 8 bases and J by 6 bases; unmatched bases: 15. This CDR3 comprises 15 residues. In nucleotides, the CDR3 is TGTGCCAGCTCCGCCGGGGCAGGGGGAACCGCTGAAGCTTTCTTT. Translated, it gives CASSAGAGGTAEAFF.

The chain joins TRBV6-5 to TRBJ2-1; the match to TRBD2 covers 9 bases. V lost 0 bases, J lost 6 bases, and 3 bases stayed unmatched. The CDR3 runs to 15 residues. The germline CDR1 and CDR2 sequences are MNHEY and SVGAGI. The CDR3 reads CASSYSGTSRNEQFF. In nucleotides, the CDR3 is TGTGCCAGCAGTTACTCAGGGACTAGCCGCAATGAGCAGTTCTTC.

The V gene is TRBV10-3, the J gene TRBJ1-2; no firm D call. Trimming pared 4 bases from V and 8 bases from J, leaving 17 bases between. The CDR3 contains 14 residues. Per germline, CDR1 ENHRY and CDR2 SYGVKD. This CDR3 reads CAISALSFPGGYTF. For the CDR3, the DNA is TGTGCCATCAGTGCTCTTTCTTTCCCCGGGGGCTACACCTTC.

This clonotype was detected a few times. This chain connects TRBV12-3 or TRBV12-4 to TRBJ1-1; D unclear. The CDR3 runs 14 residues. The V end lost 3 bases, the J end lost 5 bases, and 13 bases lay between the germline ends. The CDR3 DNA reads TGTGCCAGCAGTTTTAATAGGGCCGGGACTGAAGCTTTCTTT. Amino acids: CASSFNRAGTEAFF.

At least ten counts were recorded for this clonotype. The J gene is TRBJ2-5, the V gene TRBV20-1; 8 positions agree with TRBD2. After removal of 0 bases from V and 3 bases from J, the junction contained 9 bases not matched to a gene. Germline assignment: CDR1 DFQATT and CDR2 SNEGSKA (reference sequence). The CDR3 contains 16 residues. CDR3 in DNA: TGCAGTGCTAGAGATATTATGCGGGGGGCCAAAGAGACCCAGTACTTC. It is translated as CSARDIMRGAKETQYF.

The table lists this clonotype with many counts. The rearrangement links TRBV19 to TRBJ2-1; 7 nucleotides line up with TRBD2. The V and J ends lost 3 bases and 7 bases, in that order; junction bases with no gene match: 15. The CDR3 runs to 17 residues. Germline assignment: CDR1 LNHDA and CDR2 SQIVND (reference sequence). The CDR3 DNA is TGTGCCAGTAGTATTCGGGGTAGTCTAGCGGAAGGAAATGAGCAGTTCTTC. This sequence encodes CASSIRGSLAEGNEQFF.

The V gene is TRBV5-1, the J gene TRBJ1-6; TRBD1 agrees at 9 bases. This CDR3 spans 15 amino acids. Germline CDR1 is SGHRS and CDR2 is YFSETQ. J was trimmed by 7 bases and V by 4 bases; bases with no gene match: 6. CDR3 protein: CASSQEDRGNSPLHF. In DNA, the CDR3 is TGCGCCAGCAGCCAAGAGGACAGGGGCAATTCACCCCTCCACTTT.

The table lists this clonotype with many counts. CDR3 nucleotide sequence: TGTGCCAGCAGCCACCTACAGGGGAACACTGAAGCTTTCTTT. Translation gives CASSHLQGNTEAFF. The chain links TRBV3-1 to TRBJ1-1; possible D gene TRBD1, 6 bases. The length of the CDR3 is 14 residues. Trimming left V 3 bases short and J 1 base short, with 9 bases between. Per the germline V gene, CDR1 is LGHDT and CDR2 is YNNKEL (reference sequence).

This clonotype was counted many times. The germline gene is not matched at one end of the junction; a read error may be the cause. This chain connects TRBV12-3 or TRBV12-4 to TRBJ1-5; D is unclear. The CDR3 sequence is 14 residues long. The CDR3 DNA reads TGCGCCAGCAGCTTGGACGGATTCAATCAGCCCCAGCATTTT. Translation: CASSLDGFNQPQHF.

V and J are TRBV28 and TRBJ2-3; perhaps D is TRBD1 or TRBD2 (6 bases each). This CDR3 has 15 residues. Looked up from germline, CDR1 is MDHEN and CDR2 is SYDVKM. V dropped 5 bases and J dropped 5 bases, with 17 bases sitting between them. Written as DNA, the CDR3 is TGTGCCAGCAGTACCGGGGGCGCAGATGGAGATACGCAGTATTTT. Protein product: CASSTGGADGDTQYF.

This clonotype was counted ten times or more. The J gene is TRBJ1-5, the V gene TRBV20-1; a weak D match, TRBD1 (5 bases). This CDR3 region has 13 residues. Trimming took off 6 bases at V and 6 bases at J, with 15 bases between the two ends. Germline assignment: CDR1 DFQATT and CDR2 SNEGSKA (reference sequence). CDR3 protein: CSARDGPGQPQHF. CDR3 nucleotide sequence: TGCAGTGCCAGGGACGGTCCGGGTCAGCCCCAGCATTTT.

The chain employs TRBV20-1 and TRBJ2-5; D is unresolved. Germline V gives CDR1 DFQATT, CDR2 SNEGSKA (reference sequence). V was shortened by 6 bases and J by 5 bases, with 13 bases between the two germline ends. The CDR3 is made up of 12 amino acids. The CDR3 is CSAMAPQETQYF. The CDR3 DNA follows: TGCAGTGCCATGGCCCCCCAGGAGACCCAGTACTTC.

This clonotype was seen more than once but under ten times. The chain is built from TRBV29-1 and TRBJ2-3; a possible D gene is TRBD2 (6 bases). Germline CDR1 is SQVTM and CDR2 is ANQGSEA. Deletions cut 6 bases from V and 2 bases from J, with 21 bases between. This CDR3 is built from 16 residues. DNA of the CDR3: TGCAGCGTACGCGGGGCTTCCAACTCGAACACAGATACGCAGTATTTT. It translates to CSVRGASNSNTDTQYF.

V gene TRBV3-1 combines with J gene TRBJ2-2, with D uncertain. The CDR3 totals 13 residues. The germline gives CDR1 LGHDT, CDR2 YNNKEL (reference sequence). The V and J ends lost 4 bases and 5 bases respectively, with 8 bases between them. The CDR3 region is CASSPTPTGELFF. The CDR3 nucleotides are TGTGCCAGCAGCCCGACCCCGACCGGGGAGCTGTTTTTT.

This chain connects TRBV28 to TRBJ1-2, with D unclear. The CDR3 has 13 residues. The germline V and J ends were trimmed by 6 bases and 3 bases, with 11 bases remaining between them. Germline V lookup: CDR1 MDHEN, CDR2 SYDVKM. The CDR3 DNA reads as TGTGCCAGCAGACCCTCGGGGTACTATGGCTACACCTTC. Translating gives CASRPSGYYGYTF.

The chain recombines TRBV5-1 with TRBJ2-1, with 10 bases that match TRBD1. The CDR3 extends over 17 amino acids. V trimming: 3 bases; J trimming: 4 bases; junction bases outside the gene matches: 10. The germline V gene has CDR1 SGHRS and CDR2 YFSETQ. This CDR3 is CASSWSGTGELYNEQFF. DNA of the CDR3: TGCGCCAGCAGCTGGAGCGGGACAGGGGAACTGTACAATGAGCAGTTCTTC.